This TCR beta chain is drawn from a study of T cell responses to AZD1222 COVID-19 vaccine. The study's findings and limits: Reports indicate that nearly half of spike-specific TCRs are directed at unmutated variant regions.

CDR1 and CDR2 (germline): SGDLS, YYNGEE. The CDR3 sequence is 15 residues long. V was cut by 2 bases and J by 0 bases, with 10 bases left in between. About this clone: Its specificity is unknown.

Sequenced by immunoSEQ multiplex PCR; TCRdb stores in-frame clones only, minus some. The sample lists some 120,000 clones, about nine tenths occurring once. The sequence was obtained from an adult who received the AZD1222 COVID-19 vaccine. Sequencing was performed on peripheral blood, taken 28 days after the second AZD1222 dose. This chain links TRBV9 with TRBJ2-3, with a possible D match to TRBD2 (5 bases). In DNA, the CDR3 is TGTGCCAGCAGCGTGTTCGGCGGGAGCACAGATACGCAGTATTTT. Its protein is CASSVFGGSTDTQYF.